The rows below give T cell receptor beta chains drawn from one sample of a study of response to subunit inactivated influenza vaccine. TCRdb fed the RT-PCR reads into MiXCR, producing one record per CDR3 protein. The data contain 200,000 to 250,000 distinct CDR3 sequences, 9.5% to 15% of them singletons. The source material was non-naive T cells sorted from PBMCs, sampled 14 to 15 days before vaccination. Source of these receptors: a man aged 50-59 years who received an inactivated influenza vaccine. Both conserved end residues are part of each CDR3. The order of the fields is J gene, clone size, V gene, D gene, CDR3 protein, CDR3 DNA. A D gene is named only where the DNA matches it firmly. The size entry is marked missing in some rows and otherwise reads once, few, many or a size class.

J gene: TRBJ1-2; clone size: NA; V gene: TRBV20-1; D gene: TRBD1; CDR3 protein: CSATGQGMDYGYTF; CDR3 DNA: TGCAGTGCTACTGGACAGGGTATGGACTATGGCTACACCTTC
J gene: TRBJ1-3; clone size: few; V gene: TRBV9; D gene: TRBD1; CDR3 protein: CASNRDRGFGSGNTIYF; CDR3 DNA: TGTGCCAGCAACCGGGACAGGGGGTTCGGCTCTGGAAACACCATATATTTT
J gene: TRBJ2-5; clone size: NA; V gene: TRBV9; D gene: NA; CDR3 protein: CASSVAHGYGAETQYF; CDR3 DNA: TGTGCCAGCAGCGTAGCTCACGGGTACGGCGCGGAGACCCAGTACTTC
J gene: TRBJ1-1; clone size: few; V gene: TRBV6-1; D gene: TRBD1; CDR3 protein: CASKPGGMNTEAFF; CDR3 DNA: TGTGCCAGCAAACCAGGGGGCATGAACACTGAAGCTTTCTTT
J gene: TRBJ1-2; clone size: NA; V gene: TRBV2; D gene: NA; CDR3 protein: CASSPGTAHGYTF; CDR3 DNA: TGTGCCAGCAGCCCCGGGACCGCACATGGCTACACCTTC
J gene: TRBJ2-1; clone size: many; V gene: TRBV6-5; D gene: TRBD2; CDR3 protein: CASSSREDPYNEQFF; CDR3 DNA: TGTGCCAGCAGTTCACGGGAGGACCCCTACAATGAGCAGTTCTTC
J gene: TRBJ1-2; clone size: many; V gene: TRBV7-2; D gene: NA; CDR3 protein: CASSLAGSTPVYGYTF; CDR3 DNA: TGTGCCAGCAGCTTAGCGGGGTCGACACCCGTCTATGGCTACACCTTC
J gene: TRBJ2-1; clone size: NA; V gene: TRBV29-1; D gene: NA; CDR3 protein: CSVGGNEQFF; CDR3 DNA: TGCAGCGTTGGGGGAAATGAGCAGTTCTTC
J gene: TRBJ1-2; clone size: few; V gene: TRBV9; D gene: NA; CDR3 protein: CASSVDHRNYGYTF; CDR3 DNA: TGTGCCAGCAGCGTAGATCACAGAAACTATGGCTACACCTTC
J gene: TRBJ2-1; clone size: few; V gene: TRBV5-1; D gene: NA; CDR3 protein: CASSLGWGSPSYNEQFF; CDR3 DNA: TGCGCCAGCAGCTTGGGATGGGGCAGCCCCTCCTACAATGAGCAGTTCTTC
J gene: TRBJ2-6; clone size: NA; V gene: TRBV9; D gene: TRBD1; CDR3 protein: CASSAEGGPGDRGAGANVLTF; CDR3 DNA: TGTGCCAGCAGCGCAGAAGGAGGACCGGGAGACAGGGGTGCTGGGGCCAACGTCCTGACTTTC
J gene: TRBJ2-7; clone size: few; V gene: TRBV6-2/TRBV6-3; D gene: TRBD2; CDR3 protein: CASSWTSRYEQYF; CDR3 DNA: TGTGCCAGCAGTTGGACTAGCCGTTACGAGCAGTACTTC
J gene: TRBJ2-1; clone size: NA; V gene: TRBV7-6; D gene: NA; CDR3 protein: CASSASSVKNYNEQFF; CDR3 DNA: TGTGCCAGCAGCGCCTCTAGCGTTAAGAACTACAATGAGCAGTTCTTC
J gene: TRBJ2-7; clone size: NA; V gene: TRBV29-1; D gene: TRBD1; CDR3 protein: CSVAGTGGAGEQYF; CDR3 DNA: TGCAGCGTTGCGGGAACAGGGGGCGCGGGGGAGCAGTACTTC
J gene: TRBJ1-1; clone size: many; V gene: TRBV3-1; D gene: NA; CDR3 protein: CASSQGWGTEAFF; CDR3 DNA: TGTGCCAGCAGCCAGGGTTGGGGTACTGAAGCTTTCTTT
J gene: TRBJ2-2; clone size: NA; V gene: TRBV4-2; D gene: TRBD2; CDR3 protein: CASSQGTSAHTGELFF; CDR3 DNA: TGTGCCAGCAGCCAAGGGACTAGCGCCCACACCGGGGAGCTGTTTTTT
J gene: TRBJ2-3; clone size: few; V gene: TRBV20-1; D gene: NA; CDR3 protein: CSAPRLVRAVDTQYF; CDR3 DNA: TGCAGTGCTCCCCGATTGGTCCGGGCGGTAGATACGCAGTATTTT
J gene: TRBJ2-7; clone size: few; V gene: TRBV20-1; D gene: NA; CDR3 protein: CSAPSSIKGSNEQYF; CDR3 DNA: TGCAGTGCTCCAAGCTCAATTAAGGGCTCTAACGAGCAGTACTTC
J gene: TRBJ2-3; clone size: few; V gene: TRBV7-2; D gene: TRBD2; CDR3 protein: CASYRGSGSRTDTQYF; CDR3 DNA: TGTGCCAGCTACCGTGGTAGCGGGAGCCGCACAGATACGCAGTATTTT
J gene: TRBJ1-2; clone size: few; V gene: TRBV28; D gene: NA; CDR3 protein: CASRSTDRYGYTF; CDR3 DNA: TGTGCCAGCAGATCGACCGACCGTTATGGCTACACCTTC
J gene: TRBJ2-5; clone size: few; V gene: TRBV29-1; D gene: TRBD2; CDR3 protein: CSARTSGGAVEYF; CDR3 DNA: TGCAGCGCTCGGACTAGCGGGGGGGCGGTCGAGTACTTC
J gene: TRBJ1-2; clone size: NA; V gene: TRBV4-2; D gene: NA; CDR3 protein: CASSQDKLQRGYTF; CDR3 DNA: TGTGCCAGCAGCCAAGATAAGCTTCAGAGGGGCTACACCTTC
J gene: TRBJ2-1; clone size: NA; V gene: TRBV5-1; D gene: TRBD1; CDR3 protein: CASSLGGTGNHEQFF; CDR3 DNA: TGCGCCAGCAGCTTGGGTGGGACAGGGAACCATGAGCAGTTCTTC
J gene: TRBJ2-7; clone size: many; V gene: TRBV7-3; D gene: TRBD1; CDR3 protein: CASSSTGGYEQYF; CDR3 DNA: TGTGCCAGCAGCTCGACAGGGGGCTACGAGCAGTACTTC
J gene: TRBJ1-1; clone size: NA; V gene: TRBV6-2/TRBV6-3; D gene: NA; CDR3 protein: CASTTGAAMGLGKNTEAFF; CDR3 DNA: TGTGCCAGCACCACCGGGGCGGCCATGGGATTAGGGAAGAACACTGAAGCTTTCTTT
J gene: TRBJ2-2; clone size: many; V gene: TRBV12-3/TRBV12-4; D gene: NA; CDR3 protein: CASSPISDTGELFF; CDR3 DNA: TGTGCCAGCAGCCCCATTAGCGACACCGGGGAGCTGTTTTTT
J gene: TRBJ2-1; clone size: few; V gene: TRBV20-1; D gene: NA; CDR3 protein: CSALGVSSYNEQFF; CDR3 DNA: TGCAGTGCCCTAGGGGTCTCCTCCTACAATGAGCAGTTCTTC
J gene: TRBJ2-3; clone size: many; V gene: TRBV19; D gene: TRBD1; CDR3 protein: CASSNIGTGRLNTQYF; CDR3 DNA: TGTGCCAGTAGTAACATCGGGACAGGTCGTCTCAATACGCAGTATTTT
J gene: TRBJ2-2; clone size: many; V gene: TRBV10-3; D gene: TRBD1; CDR3 protein: CAISKGRQGGTGELFF; CDR3 DNA: TGTGCCATCAGCAAGGGGAGACAGGGGGGAACCGGGGAGCTGTTTTTT
J gene: TRBJ2-1; clone size: few; V gene: TRBV18; D gene: TRBD2; CDR3 protein: CASSPRRGGNNEQFF; CDR3 DNA: TGTGCCAGCTCACCACGGCGCGGGGGAAACAATGAGCAGTTCTTC
J gene: TRBJ2-7; clone size: few; V gene: TRBV7-8; D gene: NA; CDR3 protein: CASSPVPGVIEQYF; CDR3 DNA: TGTGCCAGCAGCCCGGTCCCCGGGGTAATCGAGCAGTACTTC
J gene: TRBJ2-4; clone size: many; V gene: TRBV7-8; D gene: TRBD1; CDR3 protein: CASSGRGLDGNIQYF; CDR3 DNA: TGTGCCAGCAGCGGCAGGGGGCTGGATGGAAACATTCAGTACTTC
J gene: TRBJ2-4; clone size: few; V gene: TRBV4-2; D gene: NA; CDR3 protein: CASSLGGSRNIQYF; CDR3 DNA: TGTGCCAGCAGCCTCGGGGGCTCCCGAAACATTCAGTACTTC
J gene: TRBJ1-6; clone size: few; V gene: TRBV12-3/TRBV12-4; D gene: NA; CDR3 protein: CASRELDPGPLHF; CDR3 DNA: TGTGCCAGCAGGGAACTTGACCCAGGACCCCTCCACTTT
J gene: TRBJ2-7; clone size: many; V gene: TRBV7-9; D gene: NA; CDR3 protein: CASSFGQAYEQYF; CDR3 DNA: TGTGCCAGCAGCTTCGGACAAGCCTACGAGCAGTACTTC
J gene: TRBJ2-2; clone size: NA; V gene: TRBV7-6; D gene: TRBD2; CDR3 protein: CASSPRGTSSPGELFF; CDR3 DNA: TGTGCCAGCAGCCCAAGGGGGACTAGCTCCCCCGGGGAGCTGTTTTTT
J gene: TRBJ2-6; clone size: NA; V gene: TRBV2; D gene: NA; CDR3 protein: CASKKGGSGANVLTF; CDR3 DNA: TGTGCCAGCAAGAAGGGGGGCTCTGGGGCCAACGTCCTGACTTTC
J gene: TRBJ2-7; clone size: few; V gene: TRBV12-3/TRBV12-4; D gene: NA; CDR3 protein: CASSLRAGITYEQYF; CDR3 DNA: TGTGCCAGCAGTTTACGTGCGGGGATAACCTACGAGCAGTACTTC
J gene: TRBJ2-6; clone size: NA; V gene: TRBV4-2; D gene: TRBD2; CDR3 protein: CASSQVGGRTGANVLTF; CDR3 DNA: TGTGCCAGCAGCCAAGTCGGCGGGAGGACTGGGGCCAACGTCCTGACTTTC
J gene: TRBJ2-6; clone size: NA; V gene: TRBV11-2; D gene: NA; CDR3 protein: CASSKMQGGGANVLTF; CDR3 DNA: TGTGCCAGCAGCAAAATGCAGGGTGGTGGGGCCAACGTCCTGACTTTC
J gene: TRBJ2-5; clone size: few; V gene: TRBV6-2/TRBV6-3; D gene: TRBD2; CDR3 protein: CASSRGSTSGRLETQYF; CDR3 DNA: TGTGCCAGCAGCCGTGGTTCGACTAGCGGGAGATTGGAGACCCAGTACTTC
J gene: TRBJ1-1; clone size: NA; V gene: TRBV19; D gene: NA; CDR3 protein: CASLGRLNTEAFF; CDR3 DNA: TGTGCCTCTCTCGGACGGTTGAACACTGAAGCTTTCTTT
J gene: TRBJ1-1; clone size: few; V gene: TRBV10-3; D gene: TRBD1; CDR3 protein: CATSRDREPAFF; CDR3 DNA: TGTGCCACGTCCCGGGACAGGGAACCAGCTTTCTTT
J gene: TRBJ2-7; clone size: NA; V gene: TRBV12-3/TRBV12-4; D gene: NA; CDR3 protein: CASRPSGATFGQYF; CDR3 DNA: TGTGCCAGCAGGCCCTCCGGGGCGACCTTTGGGCAGTACTTC
J gene: TRBJ2-2; clone size: few; V gene: TRBV5-1; D gene: TRBD2; CDR3 protein: CASSPASGNTGELFF; CDR3 DNA: TGCGCCAGCAGCCCGGCTAGCGGGAACACCGGGGAGCTGTTTTTT